This paragraph covers one T cell receptor beta chain sequence. These data originate in a study of shared clonotypes between healthy human individuals. Trimming cost V 11 bases and J 7 bases, with 14 bases left between them. The CDR3 has 11 residues. Germline CDR1 is MDHEN and CDR2 is SYDVKM. Repertoires were generated with immunoSEQ multiplex PCR, while TCRdb's copy carries only in-frame clones and drops some. The table has 1,100,000 or so clones, approximately 78% seen once; the top ten hold 0.52%. V gene TRBV28 combines with J gene TRBJ1-1; D call uncertain. Specimen: memory CD4+ T cells from PBMCs. Subset given: CD45RA-negative fraction. The sequence came from a man aged 18 to 30 in good health. Some clones in this sample may be carry-over from other donors' samples. Here the CDR3 DNA reads TGTGCCTGCTCAAAGCCTTTTGAAGCTTTCTTT. Its protein product is CACSKPFEAFF.